The 15 T cell receptor beta chains below come from one sample, sequenced in a study of spatial heterogeneity in lung cancer. The antigens these receptors bind are not known. TCRdb independently ran MiXCR on the 5' RACE reads; one entry per CDR3 protein. The sample records 9,500 to 13,000 distinct CDR3 sequences, 9.5% to 15% being singletons. Specified time point: sample taken at primary tumor resection. Study outcomes and limitations: Expanded intratumoral alpha and beta TCR counts tracked tumor mutation counts.

Sequencing was performed on lung tumor tissue, taken at surgery. These receptors were taken from a male donor with early-stage non-small cell lung cancer.

This clonotype was recorded at least ten times. The V call is TRBV2, the J call TRBJ2-1; 11 bases match TRBD2. The junction had 8 bases not matched to a gene; V was cut back by 11 bases and J by 5 bases. The CDR3 runs to 14 residues. Per the germline V gene, CDR1 is SNHLY and CDR2 is FYNNEI. CDR3 DNA: TGTGCCGGGGCTAGCGGGAGGACGAACAATGAGCAGTTCTTC. This translates into CAGASGRTNNEQFF.

This clonotype was observed many times. This chain joins TRBV28 and TRBJ2-7; perhaps TRBD1 as D (6 bases). The CDR3 sequence is 14 residues long. V lost 4 bases and J 6 bases, leaving 16 bases between the germline ends. CDR1 MDHEN and CDR2 SYDVKM come from the germline V gene. The CDR3 region has the DNA TGTGCCAGCAGTTCCCGGGATGGGGGCTTCGAGCAGTACTTC. Protein product: CASSSRDGGFEQYF.

This clonotype rates as medium-sized. The CDR3, as DNA: TGTGCCAGCAGCTCAACGGCCCTCTCTGGAAACACCATATATTTT. Translation: CASSSTALSGNTIYF. The genes are TRBV7-9 and TRBJ1-3; D remains ambiguous. Germline V gene lookup returns CDR1 SEHNR and CDR2 FQNEAQ (reference sequence). This CDR3 is 15 amino acids long. Deletions cut 4 bases from V and 0 bases from J, with 10 bases between.

This clonotype rates as medium-sized. The chain links TRBV12-3 or TRBV12-4 to TRBJ2-2, with 7 bases identical to TRBD2. Germline trimming cut 4 bases from V and 3 bases from J; bases unmatched to any gene: 5. This CDR3 contains 15 residues. The CDR3 DNA is TGTGCCAGCAGTTCGGGACTATTTTACACCGGGGAGCTGTTTTTT. Its protein is CASSSGLFYTGELFF.

In this sample, this clonotype turned up many times. This sequence joins TRBV10-3 and TRBJ2-7; TRBD2 matches 11 bases. The V segment lost 3 bases and the J segment 4 bases; nucleotides outside the gene matches: 5. CDR1 is ENHRY and CDR2 is SYGVKD in the germline V gene. The CDR3 is made up of 15 amino acids. The CDR3 loop is CAISDSGRAMYEQYF. The CDR3 DNA reads as TGTGCCATCAGTGATAGCGGGAGGGCCATGTACGAGCAGTACTTC.

The sample holds a few counts of this clonotype. The V gene is TRBV11-1, the J gene TRBJ1-1; 7 positions agree with TRBD1. Germline V gene data show CDR1 as SGHAT and CDR2 as FQDESV (reference sequence). V dropped 7 bases and J dropped 1; count of bases not matched to a gene: 9. This CDR3 comprises 15 residues. Here the CDR3 DNA reads TGTGCCAGCATAAGGGCGGGGACAGCGAACACTGAAGCTTTCTTT. This translates into CASIRAGTANTEAFF.

The CDR3 region is CAIGTSSTDTQYF. CDR3 DNA sequence: TGTGCCATAGGGACGTCTAGCACAGATACGCAGTATTTT. The chain couples TRBV10-3 to TRBJ2-3; D may correspond to TRBD1 or TRBD2 (5 bases each). From germline, CDR1 is ENHRY and CDR2 SYGVKD. V gave up 9 bases and J gave up 0 bases, with 10 bases separating them. The CDR3 runs to 13 residues.

This clonotype showed up many times. V gene TRBV7-2 combines with J gene TRBJ2-7; D possibly corresponds to TRBD1 (6 bases). The CDR3 has 13 residues. V was cut by 5 bases and J by 6 bases, with 14 bases left in between. Per the germline V gene, CDR1 is SGHTA and CDR2 is FQGNSA. The CDR3 DNA is TGTGCCAGCAGCGAAGGGGGTGTCACCGAGCAGTACTTC. Translation gives CASSEGGVTEQYF. Full variable domain (outside the CDR3, taken from reference TRBV7-2 and TRBJ2-7): GAGVSQSPSNKVTEKGKDVELRCDPISGHTALYWYRQSLGQGLEFLIYFQGNSAPDKSGLPSDRFSAERTGGSVSTLTIQRTQQEDSAVYLCASSEGGVTEQYFGPGTRLTVT.

The V and J genes are TRBV20-1 and TRBJ1-4; D remains unclear. There are 15 residues in the CDR3. Germline-derived CDR1 and CDR2 are DFQATT and SNEGSKA (reference sequence). Trimming removed 0 bases at V and 4 bases at J, with 12 bases between. The CDR3 is CSARDLDSGNEKLFF. DNA of the CDR3: TGCAGTGCTAGAGATCTCGACTCGGGTAATGAAAAACTGTTTTTT.

The chain combines TRBV7-3 with TRBJ2-3; tentatively, D is TRBD1 (5 bases). Germline V CDR1 and CDR2: SGHTA, FQGTGA. This CDR3 spans 15 amino acids. Trimming left V 5 bases short and J 0 bases short, with 12 bases between. CDR3 DNA: TGTGCCAGCAGCCCTTGGGGCGCTAGCACAGATACGCAGTATTTT. It is translated as CASSPWGASTDTQYF.

By its share, this clonotype is medium-sized. The CDR3 nucleotides are TGTGCCAGCTGCGAAGGGACAGGGGGATTCCGGGACACTGAAGCTTTCTTT. Translating it yields CASCEGTGGFRDTEAFF. The rearrangement uses TRBV6-1 and TRBJ1-1; 11 positions agree with TRBD1. The V gene's germline CDR1 is MNHNS and CDR2 SASEGT. The CDR3 sequence is 17 residues long. V lost 8 bases and J lost 3; bases outside the gene matches: 14.

This clonotype was seen ten or more times. The rearrangement joins TRBV6-6 to TRBJ2-6; 8 bases agree with TRBD2. This CDR3 is built from 16 residues. Trimming cost V 2 bases and J 4 bases; bases outside gene matches: 4. The V gene's germline CDR1 is MNHNY and CDR2 SVGAGI (reference sequence). CDR3 in DNA: TGTGCCAGCAGTTACGGCGGGAGGCCCGGGGCCAACGTCCTGACTTTC. It yields the protein CASSYGGRPGANVLTF.

This clonotype showed up many times. The genes are TRBV7-8 and TRBJ2-7; D not certain. Germline lookup yields CDR1 SGHVS and CDR2 FQNEAQ. The germline V and J ends were trimmed by 5 bases and 3 bases, with 8 bases remaining between them. The CDR3 is made up of 12 amino acids. This chain's CDR3 is CASSQQDYEQYF. DNA of the CDR3: TGTGCCAGCAGCCAGCAGGACTACGAGCAGTACTTC.

This clonotype was detected many times. CDR3 DNA: TGTGCCAGCAGTCCTATTACGTATACACCGGGACAGGGGAAGTCTATCCGTGGAAACACCATATATTTT. This codes for CASSPITYTPGQGKSIRGNTIYF. The chain carries TRBV27 and TRBJ1-3, with TRBD1 matching 10 bases. Germline lookup yields CDR1 MNHEY and CDR2 SMNVEV (reference sequence). This CDR3 spans 23 amino acids. The V and J ends lost 5 bases and 3 bases, in that order; junction bases with no gene match: 28.

Sample share makes this clonotype medium-sized. This chain uses TRBV10-1 with TRBJ1-1; D is unclear. Germline V lookup: CDR1 WNHNN, CDR2 SYGVQD (reference sequence). This CDR3 has 14 amino acids. V lost 4 bases and J 2 bases, leaving 11 bases between the germline ends. This chain's CDR3 is CASSVSRTNTEAFF. The CDR3 coding sequence is TGCGCCAGCAGTGTTTCCAGGACCAACACTGAAGCTTTCTTT.